This T cell receptor (beta chain) comes out of a study of neurological immune-mediated disorders. Germline assignment: CDR1 SGHTA and CDR2 FQGTGA. The CDR3 runs 12 residues. V was cut by 3 bases and J by 5 bases, with 6 bases left in between. The authors made cDNA by 5'RACE with 10-nucleotide random UMIs. TCRdb used MiXCR to reprocess the 5' RACE reads, holding one entry per CDR3 protein. The sample carries 20,000 or so distinct CDR3 sequences, 7.5% recorded once. The table lists this clonotype with many counts. The sequence derives from a woman in her twenties or thirties with HTLV-1-associated myelopathy (HAM/TSP). The chain links TRBV7-3 to TRBJ2-3; possibly TRBD1 for D (5 bases). Sequencing used CD8+ T cells from blood. In nucleotides, the CDR3 is TGTGCCAGCAGCTTTACAGGAGATACGCAGTATTTT. It specifies CASSFTGDTQYF.